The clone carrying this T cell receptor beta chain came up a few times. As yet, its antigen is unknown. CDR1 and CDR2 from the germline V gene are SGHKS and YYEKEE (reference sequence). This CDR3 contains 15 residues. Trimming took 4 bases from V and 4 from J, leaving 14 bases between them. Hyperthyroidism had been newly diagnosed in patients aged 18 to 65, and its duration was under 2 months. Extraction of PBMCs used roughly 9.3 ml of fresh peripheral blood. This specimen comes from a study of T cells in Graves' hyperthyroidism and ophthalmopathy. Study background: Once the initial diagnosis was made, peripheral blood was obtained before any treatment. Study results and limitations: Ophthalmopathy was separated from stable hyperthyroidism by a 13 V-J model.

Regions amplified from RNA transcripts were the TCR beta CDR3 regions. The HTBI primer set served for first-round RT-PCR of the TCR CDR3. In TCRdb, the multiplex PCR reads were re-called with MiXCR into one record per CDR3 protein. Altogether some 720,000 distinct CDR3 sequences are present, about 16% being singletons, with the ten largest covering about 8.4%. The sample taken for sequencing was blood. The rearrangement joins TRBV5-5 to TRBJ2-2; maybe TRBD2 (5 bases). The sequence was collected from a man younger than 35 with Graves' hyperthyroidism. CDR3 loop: CASSTIRGSTGELFF. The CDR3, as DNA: TGTGCCAGCAGCACCATCCGGGGTAGCACCGGGGAGCTGTTTTTT.